This T cell receptor (beta chain) emerged from a study of molecular identifiers for immune sequencing clone quantification listed by TCRdb under 2018. Describing the broader study: In a replicate experiment, RNA from roughly 18,000 or 92,000 naive CD8 T cells was split into five aliquots, four of which were sequenced. CD8 T cells were used in a methods study to benchmark molecular-identifier clustering-based TCR repertoire sequencing (MIDCIRS) and TCR RNA copy counting. Overall study results and their limits: Naive libraries contained spiked-in Jurkat TCR RNA (around ten copies' worth), which is not part of the donor repertoire. Highly expanded clone sizes could be underestimated because identical TCR molecules may share a barcode. Spiked-in Jurkat TCR RNA equal to a single cell's worth was reported to be detectable even within 1,200,000 naive CD8 T cells. Modeling indicated approximately 2.7 TCR RNA copies recovered per cell, compared with around 11 by digital PCR, which implies a capture efficiency of approximately 30%. Clones above 20 RNA copies held over 97% of molecules in CMV-specific effector cells but under 1% in naive cells. When barcode sub-clustering was not used, chimeric consensus sequences inflated TCR diversity, with chimeras reaching as high as 47%.

The library was prepared using PCR. The instrument given in TCRdb is NextSeq 500. Bulk TCR libraries were prepared as previously described, using TCR primers listed in Table S5. The Qiagen AllPrep DNA/RNA kit was used to purify total RNA. Before any analysis, reads coming from multiple sequencing runs of the same library were combined into one pool. In the original analysis: Reads were retained only if their TCR constant sequence matched exactly, and those retained reads were trimmed to 150 nt and grouped according to their 12-nt molecular barcodes. Within each barcode group, reads were sub-clustered at a 15% Levenshtein threshold, and quality-weighted consensus sequences were built per RNA molecule. Non-functional sequences were excluded, and lower-count sequences lying one edit away from another sequence were also excluded. On the basis of fitting two negative binomial distributions, barcode sub-clusters with fewer than 20% of the maximum read count were discarded. In TCRdb, the public reads were trimmed at Q25 with fastp and aligned with MiXCR, with productive beta chains retained. Rows are unified per CDR3 protein, each entry keeping the most common DNA and genes. TCRdb, not the authors, supplied the V and J calls. This sample gives about 510,000 distinct CDR3 sequences in total; about 25% of them show up just once. The biggest ten clones account for around 0.8% of the sample.

Deletion took 4 bases off V and 6 bases off J, with a span of 13 bases between the germline ends. The CDR3 numbers 13 residues from cysteine through phenylalanine. Here the CDR3 DNA is all that survives: 39 bases in frame from base 1. Libraries of naive CD8 T cells were built from anywhere between roughly 18,000 and 1,000,000 sorted cells, with 10%, 30% or 50% of the purified RNA used. Naive CD8 T cells, defined as CD8+CD4-CCR7+CD45RA+, were FACS-sorted into RLT Plus buffer on a BD FACSAria II. To test detection sensitivity, Jurkat RNA equal to ten TCR copies was added to samples of about 17,000-1,100,000 naive CD8 T cells. Enrichment of CD8 T cells was done with RosetteSep CD8+ T Cell Enrichment Cocktail plus Ficoll-Paque, and ACK red cell lysis came afterward. Worth noting for this clonotype: Its target antigen remains unknown. There are no base qualities to consult, and no much larger clone falls within one base.

The receptor chain draws on TRBV12-3 or TRBV12-4 and TRBJ2-7; the D region possibly corresponds to TRBD1 (5 bases align). The source of this sequence is a human donor in good health. Some libraries in this study had Jurkat cell RNA spiked in. Sequencing was carried out using naive CD8+ T cells from blood, with Jurkat cell RNA spiked in. In light of the paper, this sample's cell subset or site label describes: FACS-sorted CD8+CD4-CCR7+CD45RA+ naive T cells. The CDR3 in this case is CASSSTGVLEQYF. The DNA sequence is as follows: TGTGCCAGCAGTTCTACAGGTGTTCTCGAGCAGTACTTC.